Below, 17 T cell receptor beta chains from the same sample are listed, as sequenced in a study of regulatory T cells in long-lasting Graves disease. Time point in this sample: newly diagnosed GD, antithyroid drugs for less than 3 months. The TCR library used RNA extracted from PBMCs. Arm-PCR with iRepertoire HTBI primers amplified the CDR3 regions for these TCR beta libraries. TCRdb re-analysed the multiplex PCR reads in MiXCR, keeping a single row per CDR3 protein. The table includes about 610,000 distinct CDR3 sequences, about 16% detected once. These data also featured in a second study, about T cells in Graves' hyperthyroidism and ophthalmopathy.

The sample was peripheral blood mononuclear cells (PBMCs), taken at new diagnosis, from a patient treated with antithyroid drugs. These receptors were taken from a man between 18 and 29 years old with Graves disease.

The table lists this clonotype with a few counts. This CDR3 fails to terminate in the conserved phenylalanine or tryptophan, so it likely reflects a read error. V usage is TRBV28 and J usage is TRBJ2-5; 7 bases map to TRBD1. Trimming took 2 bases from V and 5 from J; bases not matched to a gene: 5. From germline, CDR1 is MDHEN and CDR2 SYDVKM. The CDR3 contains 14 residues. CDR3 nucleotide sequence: TGTGCCAGCAGTTTAGTAGGGGGCGAGGAGACCCAGTACCTC. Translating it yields CASSLVGGEETQYL.

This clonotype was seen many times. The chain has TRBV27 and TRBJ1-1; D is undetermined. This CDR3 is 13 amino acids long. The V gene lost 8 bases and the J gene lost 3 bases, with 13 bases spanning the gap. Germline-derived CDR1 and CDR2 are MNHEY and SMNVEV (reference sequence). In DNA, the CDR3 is TGTGCCAGCGGTAAGGGTTCCCACACTGAAGCTTTCTTT. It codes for CASGKGSHTEAFF.

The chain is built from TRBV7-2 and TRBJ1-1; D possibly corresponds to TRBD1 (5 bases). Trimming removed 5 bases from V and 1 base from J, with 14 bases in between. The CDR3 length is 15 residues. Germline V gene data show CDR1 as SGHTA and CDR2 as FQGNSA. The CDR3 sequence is CASSASGTENTEAFF. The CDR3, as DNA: TGTGCCAGCAGCGCTTCGGGGACCGAGAACACTGAAGCTTTCTTT. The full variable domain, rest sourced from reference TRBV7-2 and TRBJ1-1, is GAGVSQSPSNKVTEKGKDVELRCDPISGHTALYWYRQSLGQGLEFLIYFQGNSAPDKSGLPSDRFSAERTGGSVSTLTIQRTQQEDSAVYLCASSASGTENTEAFFGQGTRLTVV.

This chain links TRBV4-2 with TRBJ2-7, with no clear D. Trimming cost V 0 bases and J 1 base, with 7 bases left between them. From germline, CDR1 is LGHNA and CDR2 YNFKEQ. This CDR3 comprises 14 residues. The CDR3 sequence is CASSQDDTSYEQYF. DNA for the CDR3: TGTGCCAGCAGCCAAGACGACACTTCCTACGAGCAGTACTTC.

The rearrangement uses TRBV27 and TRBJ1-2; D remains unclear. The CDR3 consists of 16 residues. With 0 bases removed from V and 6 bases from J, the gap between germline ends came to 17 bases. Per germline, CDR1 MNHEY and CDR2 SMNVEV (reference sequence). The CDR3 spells CASSLSPEGRSNGYTF. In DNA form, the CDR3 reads TGTGCCAGCAGTTTATCTCCCGAGGGCAGGTCGAATGGCTACACCTTC.

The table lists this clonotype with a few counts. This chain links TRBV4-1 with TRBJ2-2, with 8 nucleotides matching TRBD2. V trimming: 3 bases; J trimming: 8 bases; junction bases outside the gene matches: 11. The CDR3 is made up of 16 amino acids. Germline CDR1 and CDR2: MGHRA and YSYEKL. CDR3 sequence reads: CASSHAAGGFKGELFF. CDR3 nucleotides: TGCGCCAGCAGCCACGCCGCGGGGGGTTTCAAGGGGGAGCTGTTTTTT.

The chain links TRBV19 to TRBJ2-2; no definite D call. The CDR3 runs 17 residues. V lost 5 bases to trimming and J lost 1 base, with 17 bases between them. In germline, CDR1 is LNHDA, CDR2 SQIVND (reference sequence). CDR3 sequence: CASSASSGSVNTGELFF. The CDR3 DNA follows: TGTGCCAGTAGTGCCAGCTCCGGCAGTGTGAACACCGGGGAGCTGTTTTTT.

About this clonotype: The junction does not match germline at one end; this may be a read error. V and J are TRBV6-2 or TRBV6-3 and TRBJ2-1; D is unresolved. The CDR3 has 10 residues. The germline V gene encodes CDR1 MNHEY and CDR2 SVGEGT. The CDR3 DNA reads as TGTGACAGCACATACAATGAGCAGTTCTTC. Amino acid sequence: CDSTYNEQFF.

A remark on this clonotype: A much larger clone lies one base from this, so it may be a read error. CDR3 DNA sequence: TGTGCCAGCAGGCGGGTGAACACTGAAGCTTTCTTT. Encoded protein: CASRRVNTEAFF. This rearrangement joins TRBV7-2 to TRBJ1-1; unclear D gene. Trimming cost V 6 bases and J 0 bases, with 5 bases left between them. From germline, CDR1 is SGHTA and CDR2 FQGNSA. This CDR3 is built from 12 residues.

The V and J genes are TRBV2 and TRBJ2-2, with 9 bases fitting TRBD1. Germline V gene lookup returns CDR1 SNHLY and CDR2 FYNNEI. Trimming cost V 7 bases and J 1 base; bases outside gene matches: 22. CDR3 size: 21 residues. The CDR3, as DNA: TGTGCCAGCATAGGAGGACCGGGACAGGGCTTTATGCCTCGGAACACCGGGGAGCTGTTTTTT. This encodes CASIGGPGQGFMPRNTGELFF.

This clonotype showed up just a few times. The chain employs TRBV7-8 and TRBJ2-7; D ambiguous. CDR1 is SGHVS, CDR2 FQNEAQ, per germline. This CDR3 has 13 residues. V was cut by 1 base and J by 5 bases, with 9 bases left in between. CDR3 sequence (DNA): TGTGCCAGCAGCTTAGTAGGGCTCAACGAGCAGTACTTC. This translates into CASSLVGLNEQYF.

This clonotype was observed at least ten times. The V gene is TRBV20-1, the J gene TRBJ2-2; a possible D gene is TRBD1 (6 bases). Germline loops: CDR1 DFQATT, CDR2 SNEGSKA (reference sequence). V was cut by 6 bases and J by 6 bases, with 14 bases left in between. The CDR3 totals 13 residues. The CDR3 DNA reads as TGCAGTGCGGCCGGGGACAAGCCCGGGGAGCTGTTTTTT. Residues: CSAAGDKPGELFF.

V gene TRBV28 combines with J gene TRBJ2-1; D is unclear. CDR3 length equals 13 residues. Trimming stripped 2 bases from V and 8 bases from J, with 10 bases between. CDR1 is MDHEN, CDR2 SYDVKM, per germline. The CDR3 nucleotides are TGTGCCAGCAGTTTAAGTCCGCTCTATGAGCAGTTCTTC. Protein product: CASSLSPLYEQFF.

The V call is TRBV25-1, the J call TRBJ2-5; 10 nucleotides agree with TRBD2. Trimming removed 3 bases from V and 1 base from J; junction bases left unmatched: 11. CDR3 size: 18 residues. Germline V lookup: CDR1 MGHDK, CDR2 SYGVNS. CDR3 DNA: TGTGCCAGCAGTGACAGGGGGCTAGCGGGGGACGGCCAAGAGACCCAGTACTTC. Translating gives CASSDRGLAGDGQETQYF.

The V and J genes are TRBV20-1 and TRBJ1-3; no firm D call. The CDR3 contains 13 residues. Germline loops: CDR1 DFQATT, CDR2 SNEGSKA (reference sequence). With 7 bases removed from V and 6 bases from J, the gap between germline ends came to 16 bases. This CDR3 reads CSVQRGSENTIYF. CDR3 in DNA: TGCAGTGTGCAAAGAGGGTCGGAAAACACCATATATTTT.

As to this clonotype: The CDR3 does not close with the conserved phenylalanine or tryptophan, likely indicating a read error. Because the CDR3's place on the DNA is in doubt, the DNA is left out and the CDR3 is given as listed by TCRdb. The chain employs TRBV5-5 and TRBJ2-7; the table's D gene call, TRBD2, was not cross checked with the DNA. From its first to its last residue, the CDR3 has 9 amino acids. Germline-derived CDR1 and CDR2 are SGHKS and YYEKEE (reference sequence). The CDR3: CASSPGLAG.

DNA for the CDR3: TGTGCCAGCAGGGGTTGGGGCAGCGGGAACACTGAAGCTTTCTTT. This sequence encodes CASRGWGSGNTEAFF. The rearrangement uses TRBV6-1 and TRBJ1-1, with a possible D match to TRBD1 (5 bases). Germline V gene lookup returns CDR1 MNHNS and CDR2 SASEGT. The CDR3 sequence is 15 residues long. Trimming took 6 bases from V and 1 from J, leaving 15 bases between them.